A single sample gave rise to the 9 T cell receptor beta chains below, sequenced in a study of T-cell reconstitution after alpha-beta-depleted transplantation in children. TCRbeta library construction was performed incorporating unique molecular identifiers. MiXCR, run by TCRdb on the PCR reads, gives a single entry per CDR3 protein. This sample yields around 300,000 distinct CDR3 sequences, of which more than 20% are seen a single time; 10% to 11% belongs to the top ten. The sample was PBMCs, mostly from graft donor cells, taken 180 days after TCRalphabeta/CD19-depleted stem cell transplant. Every receptor here comes from a male patient younger than 18 who had a stem cell transplant for acute lymphoblastic leukemia, so the T cells may come from the graft donor.

This clonotype was picked up a small number of times. The chain couples TRBV27 to TRBJ1-2, with 9 bases lining up with TRBD1. V was pared by 5 bases and J by 8 bases, with 18 bases of the junction left unmatched. Looked up from germline, CDR1 is MNHEY and CDR2 is SMNVEV (reference sequence). The CDR3 contains 17 residues. This CDR3 reads CASSPRDRVPPSRGYTF. DNA of the CDR3: TGTGCCAGCAGTCCCCGGGACAGGGTTCCCCCTTCGCGGGGCTACACCTTC.

Only a few counts were recorded for this clonotype. This sequence joins TRBV7-9 and TRBJ2-5, with 9 bases identical to TRBD1. V gave up 5 bases and J gave up 5 bases; unmatched junction bases: 6. CDR3 size: 14 residues. Germline assignment: CDR1 SEHNR and CDR2 FQNEAQ (reference sequence). CDR3 nucleotide sequence: TGTGCCAGCAGCCTAGACAGGGGGGTGGAGACCCAGTACTTC. Its protein product is CASSLDRGVETQYF.

Only a few counts were recorded for this clonotype. The gene calls are TRBV7-6 and TRBJ1-1; unclear D gene. The CDR3 is made up of 13 amino acids. The germline CDR1 and CDR2 sequences are SGHVS and FNYEAQ. Trimming removed 8 bases at V and 1 base at J, with 11 bases between. The CDR3 DNA reads as TGTGCCAGCGTAGGGTACTCGAACACTGAAGCTTTCTTT. It codes for CASVGYSNTEAFF.

This clonotype was recorded a few times. J is TRBJ1-5 and V is TRBV12-3 or TRBV12-4; TRBD1 matches at 8 bases. This CDR3 contains 17 residues. J lost 4 bases, V lost 3 bases, and 11 bases had no gene match. CDR3 coding DNA: TGTGCCAGCAGTTTGTATAGTACGACAGGGGTTAATCAGCCCCAGCATTTT. This codes for CASSLYSTTGVNQPQHF.

This clonotype has at least ten counts. This rearrangement joins TRBV4-2 to TRBJ2-7, with 8 positions matching TRBD1. The CDR3 is 15 amino acids. Germline-derived CDR1 and CDR2 are LGHNA and YNFKEQ. J was trimmed by 5 bases and V by 0 bases; bases with no gene match: 6. CDR3 sequence (DNA): TGTGCCAGCAGCCAAGATTACAGGGGGAACAACGAGCAGTACTTC. Translating it yields CASSQDYRGNNEQYF.

This clonotype has just a few counts. This chain uses TRBV5-1 with TRBJ1-1; tentatively, D is TRBD1 (6 bases). The length of the CDR3 is 13 residues. Germline CDR1 and CDR2: SGHRS and YFSETQ. The germline V and J ends were trimmed by 4 bases and 6 bases, with 13 bases remaining between them. As DNA, the CDR3 is TGCGCCAGCAGCGTTCCAGGGGTCCCTGAAGCTTTCTTT. Encoded protein: CASSVPGVPEAFF.

The genes are TRBV7-8 and TRBJ1-1; TRBD1 is a possible D gene (6 bases). This CDR3 contains 15 residues. V lost 1 base and J 4 bases, leaving 13 bases between the germline ends. Germline loops: CDR1 SGHVS, CDR2 FQNEAQ. The CDR3: CASSLVAGAGTEAFF. In DNA, the CDR3 is TGTGCCAGCAGCTTAGTGGCAGGGGCAGGCACTGAAGCTTTCTTT.

The chain combines TRBV12-3 or TRBV12-4 with TRBJ2-3; D uncertain. Trimming pared 4 bases from V and 4 bases from J, leaving 15 bases between. The CDR3 sequence is 15 residues long. DNA of the CDR3: TGTGCCAGCAGTTCCAGTAACTTCGCCGCAGATACGCAGTATTTT. Protein sequence: CASSSSNFAADTQYF.

The chain combines TRBV29-1 with TRBJ2-2; D not resolved. Germline CDR1 reads SQVTM; CDR2 reads ANQGSEA. V was cut by 0 bases and J by 2 bases, with 4 bases left in between. CDR3 length equals 13 residues. CDR3 amino acids: CSVEDTNTGELFF. The DNA for the CDR3 is TGCAGCGTTGAAGATACCAACACCGGGGAGCTGTTTTTT.